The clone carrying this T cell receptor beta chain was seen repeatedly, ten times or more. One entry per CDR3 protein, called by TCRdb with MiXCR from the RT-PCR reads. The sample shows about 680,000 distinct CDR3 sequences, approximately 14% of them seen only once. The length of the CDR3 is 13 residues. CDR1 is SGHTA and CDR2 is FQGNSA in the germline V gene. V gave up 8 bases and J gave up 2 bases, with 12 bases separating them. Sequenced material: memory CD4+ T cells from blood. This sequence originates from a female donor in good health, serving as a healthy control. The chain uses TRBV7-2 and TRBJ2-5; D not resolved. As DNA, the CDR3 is TGTGCCAGCCTCTTGGGGAATCAAGAGACCCAGTACTTC. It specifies CASLLGNQETQYF.